This entry describes one TCR beta chain. Assay: immunoSEQ multiplex PCR; the TCRdb copy retains only in-frame clones and omits some. Altogether about 190,000 clones are present, 89% being singletons, with the ten largest covering 6.5% to 8.5%. The entry originates in a study of blood T cell repertoires in COVID-19. This CDR3 has 15 amino acids. The germline gives CDR1 SGHTA, CDR2 FQGNSA. V was pared by 7 bases and J by 3 bases, with 7 bases of the junction left unmatched. The TCR comes from a middle-aged man with acute or convalescent COVID-19. The sample consisted of peripheral blood. The rearrangement uses TRBV7-2 and TRBJ1-5; 9 bases match TRBD1. CDR3 sequence (DNA): TGTGCCAGCACCATAACAGGGGGCTCCAATCAGCCCCAGCATTTT. It is translated as CASTITGGSNQPQHF.